One and the same sample provided the 30 T cell receptor beta chains below, sequenced in a study of identical twins. TCRdb ran MiXCR on the 5' RACE reads and lists one entry per CDR3 protein. The table shows 1.5 million to 2 million distinct CDR3 sequences, with about 31% occurring only once. Sequencing used cord blood. These receptors originate from a newborn girl in good health.

The chain has TRBV5-1 and TRBJ2-3; TRBD1 is a possible D gene (6 bases). V was trimmed by 4 bases and J by 0 bases, leaving 15 bases between them. The V gene's germline CDR1 is SGHRS and CDR2 YFSETQ. This CDR3 region has 16 residues. The CDR3: CASSPGVHASTDTQYF. The CDR3 DNA sequence: TGCGCCAGCAGCCCAGGGGTACACGCTAGCACAGATACGCAGTATTTT.

This clonotype was seen a few times. The chain uses TRBV6-6 and TRBJ1-5; 7 bases map to TRBD1. CDR1 MNHNY and CDR2 SVGAGI come from the germline V gene (reference sequence). V shed 2 bases, J shed 2 bases, and the junction held 3 bases outside the gene matches. CDR3 length: 15 residues. The CDR3 loop reads CASSYVDRGNQPQHF. DNA of the CDR3: TGTGCCAGCAGTTACGTTGACAGGGGCAATCAGCCCCAGCATTTT.

There are a few counts of this clonotype. The V and J genes are TRBV6-5 and TRBJ2-5; the match to TRBD2 covers 9 bases. The germline V gene encodes CDR1 MNHEY and CDR2 SVGAGI. V lost 0 bases to trimming and J lost 11 bases; unmatched junction nucleotides: 19. This CDR3 is built from 18 residues. The CDR3 DNA sequence: TGTGCCAGCAGTTACTCGATCTCCCTAGCGGGGTTTTCTGGAGAGCAGTACTTC. It translates to CASSYSISLAGFSGEQYF.

This clonotype was detected a few times. The V and J genes are TRBV11-2 and TRBJ2-1; 7 positions match TRBD2. Germline loops: CDR1 SGHAT, CDR2 FQNNGV. V lost 3 bases and J lost 5; bases outside the gene matches: 4. This CDR3 has 14 residues. CDR3 in amino acids: CASSLNLADNEQFF. In DNA form, the CDR3 reads TGTGCCAGCAGCTTGAACCTAGCGGACAATGAGCAGTTCTTC.

V and J are TRBV7-8 and TRBJ2-3; no firm D call. V was clipped by 6 bases and J by 6 bases, with 19 bases between them. Looked up from germline, CDR1 is SGHVS and CDR2 is FQNEAQ. CDR3 size: 15 residues. The CDR3 DNA sequence: TGTGCCAGCAGATTGGAACTCAACCTGAGGGATACGCAGTATTTT. Translation: CASRLELNLRDTQYF. Variable domain in full (rest from reference TRBV7-8 and TRBJ2-3): GAGVSQSPRYKVAKRGQDVALRCDPISGHVSLFWYQQALGQGPEFLTYFQNEAQLDKSGLPSDRFFAERPEGSVSTLKIQRTQQEDSAVYLCASRLELNLRDTQYFGPGTRLTVL.

The rearrangement uses TRBV20-1 and TRBJ2-3, with D possibly being TRBD1 or TRBD2 (5 bases each). V was trimmed by 6 bases and J by 9 bases, leaving 13 bases between them. Germline CDR1 is DFQATT and CDR2 is SNEGSKA (reference sequence). The CDR3 is made up of 11 amino acids. CDR3 residues: CSARDRTTQYF. CDR3 DNA: TGCAGTGCCAGGGACCGTACGACGCAGTATTTT.

V is TRBV7-9 and J is TRBJ2-4, with a possible D match to TRBD1 (6 bases). The germline CDR1 and CDR2 sequences are SEHNR and FQNEAQ (reference sequence). Between the trimmed V and J ends, which lost 4 bases and 0 bases, there was a span of 10 bases. This CDR3 is 15 amino acids long. Here the CDR3 DNA reads TGTGCCAGCAGCTCCGACAGGCTAGCCAAAAACATTCAGTACTTC. Translation gives CASSSDRLAKNIQYF.

The chain recombines TRBV7-9 with TRBJ1-1; D perhaps matches TRBD1 (6 bases). V lost 5 bases, J lost 7 bases, and 20 bases lay in between. Germline CDR1 and CDR2: SEHNR and FQNEAQ (reference sequence). This CDR3 region has 15 residues. The CDR3 DNA reads as TGTGCCAGCAGCGCCACGGCCAGGGGCTACAATGAAGCTTTCTTT. Amino acids: CASSATARGYNEAFF.

The chain has TRBV6-5 and TRBJ2-5; 9 bases are shared with TRBD1. In germline, CDR1 is MNHEY, CDR2 SVGAGI. The CDR3 has 15 residues. J lost 6 bases, V lost 4 bases, and 9 bases had no gene match. The CDR3 protein is CASSFAEGQGKTQYF. DNA for the CDR3: TGTGCCAGCAGTTTTGCAGAGGGACAGGGAAAGACCCAGTACTTC.

In the case of this clonotype: One end of the junction is discordant with germline, which a read error may explain. In DNA, the CDR3 is TGTGCCAGCGGCCTTCCGGGACCCAGCACGGATACGCAGTATTTT. Translated: CASGLPGPSTDTQYF. The chain employs TRBV4-2 and TRBJ2-3, with D possibly being TRBD1 or TRBD2 (5 bases each). The CDR3 runs to 15 residues. Germline V lookup: CDR1 LGHNA, CDR2 YNFKEQ.

Only a few counts were recorded for this clonotype. This rearrangement joins TRBV25-1 to TRBJ1-1; D is ambiguous. Germline lookup yields CDR1 MGHDK and CDR2 SYGVNS. Deletions cut 3 bases from V and 3 bases from J, with 8 bases between. The CDR3 consists of 13 residues. The CDR3 loop reads CASSERADTEAFF. The DNA for the CDR3 is TGTGCCAGCAGTGAGAGGGCTGACACTGAAGCTTTCTTT.

The chain has TRBV7-9 and TRBJ2-5, with TRBD1 matching 11 bases. The J call may be wrong; the DNA end is better matched by TRBJ2-7. The germline CDR1 and CDR2 sequences are SEHNR and FQNEAQ (reference sequence). The CDR3 covers 16 residues. The CDR3 spells CASSSRTGTGGYEQYF. CDR3 DNA sequence: TGTGCCAGCAGCTCGCGAACCGGGACAGGGGGCTACGAGCAGTACTTC.

A few counts support this clonotype. J is TRBJ2-7 and V is TRBV21-1; whether TRBD2, the table's D call, matches the DNA was not checked. TRBV21-1 is a recognized pseudogene. The CDR3 runs 17 residues. This chain's CDR3 is CASSKRLAGSQNYEQYF. The CDR3 DNA reads TGTGCCAGCAGCAAACGACTAGCGGGATCCCAAAACTACGAGCAGTACTTC.

The CDR3 here is CASSLGHIYEQYF. The CDR3 bases are TGTGCCAGCAGCCTAGGACATATATACGAGCAGTACTTC. The chain is built from TRBV5-6 and TRBJ2-7; a possible D gene is TRBD1 (5 bases). Germline V gene lookup returns CDR1 SGHDT and CDR2 YYEEEE. The CDR3 sequence is 13 residues long. V was trimmed by 4 bases and J by 4 bases, leaving 12 bases between them.

The chain carries TRBV28 and TRBJ2-3; no definite D call. Germline V gene sequence: CDR1 MDHEN, CDR2 SYDVKM. The CDR3 has 13 residues. Trimming removed 8 bases from V and 2 bases from J, with 11 bases in between. CDR3 DNA: TGTGCCAGCCAGGACGGATTCACAGATACGCAGTATTTT. It codes for CASQDGFTDTQYF.

This clonotype was observed a few times. The chain combines TRBV20-1 with TRBJ1-6, with D perhaps TRBD1 (6 bases). The CDR3 runs 18 residues. The germline gives CDR1 DFQATT, CDR2 SNEGSKA (reference sequence). The V end lost 0 bases, the J end lost 4 bases, and 19 bases lay between the germline ends. CDR3 protein: CSARDGVQGNYYNSPLHF. CDR3 DNA sequence: TGCAGTGCTAGAGATGGCGTACAGGGAAACTATTATAATTCACCCCTCCACTTT.

In its sample, this clonotype was seen a few times. This sequence joins TRBV10-3 and TRBJ1-2; 7 nucleotides align to TRBD1. The length of the CDR3 is 12 residues. The germline V gene encodes CDR1 ENHRY and CDR2 SYGVKD. After removal of 10 bases from V and 8 bases from J, the junction contained 10 bases not matched to a gene. The CDR3 DNA reads as TGTGCCAGCAGGGGGACAGACGAGGGCTACACCTTC. Protein sequence: CASRGTDEGYTF.

The chain combines TRBV13 with TRBJ2-7; TRBD2 matches 15 bases. The CDR3 runs to 14 residues. CDR1 and CDR2 (germline): PRHDT, FYEKMQ (reference sequence). Trimming took 4 bases from V and 9 from J; bases not matched to a gene: 4. CDR3 bases: TGTGCCAGCAGCTGGGGACTAGCGGGAGGAGCGCAGTACTTC. Translating gives CASSWGLAGGAQYF.

The chain uses TRBV10-3 and TRBJ2-5; 10 bases are shared with TRBD2. The DNA end is a closer match to TRBJ2-7, so the J assignment may be wrong. Germline CDR1 is ENHRY and CDR2 is SYGVKD. The CDR3 has 13 residues. This chain's CDR3 is CASSGRAILEQYF. The CDR3 bases are TGTGCCAGCAGCGGGAGGGCCATCCTCGAGCAGTACTTC.

This clonotype was observed a handful of times. This chain connects TRBV28 to TRBJ2-3; TRBD2 matches 11 bases. Losses at the gene ends were 1 base for V and 0 bases for J; bases not matched to a gene: 6. The length of the CDR3 is 18 residues. In germline, CDR1 is MDHEN, CDR2 SYDVKM. The CDR3 sequence is CASSLFAGTSGSTDTQYF. The DNA for the CDR3 is TGTGCCAGCAGTTTATTCGCCGGGACTAGCGGAAGCACAGATACGCAGTATTTT.

The chain couples TRBV20-1 to TRBJ2-3; D is possibly TRBD2 (7 bases). This CDR3 has 14 amino acids. V was trimmed by 6 bases and J by 3 bases, leaving 16 bases between them. Germline values: CDR1 DFQATT, CDR2 SNEGSKA (reference sequence). The chain's CDR3 is CSARWRGLTDTQYF. DNA of the CDR3: TGCAGTGCCAGGTGGCGGGGGCTTACAGATACGCAGTATTTT.

This chain's CDR3 is CASTKQGSSNQPQHF. CDR3 nucleotide sequence: TGCGCCAGCACCAAACAGGGGAGTAGCAATCAGCCCCAGCATTTT. The V gene is TRBV10-1, the J gene TRBJ1-5, with 7 bases aligning to TRBD1. The CDR3 is 15 amino acids. The V and J ends lost 7 bases and 0 bases, in that order; junction bases with no gene match: 6. The germline V gene encodes CDR1 WNHNN and CDR2 SYGVQD (reference sequence).

The V and J genes are TRBV20-1 and TRBJ2-7, with a weak D call TRBD1 (5 bases). This CDR3 spans 12 amino acids. V was trimmed by 3 bases and J by 7 bases, leaving 13 bases between them. Per the germline V gene, CDR1 is DFQATT and CDR2 is SNEGSKA (reference sequence). CDR3 nucleotide sequence: TGCAGTGCTAGGAAAGGGGATGAGGAGCAGTACTTC. It is translated as CSARKGDEEQYF.

This clonotype has more than one count but fewer than ten. The rearrangement links TRBV7-2 to TRBJ1-6; 7 bases line up with TRBD1. Losses at the gene ends were 1 base for V and 7 bases for J; bases not matched to a gene: 13. The CDR3 runs 18 residues. Germline CDR1 reads SGHTA; CDR2 reads FQGNSA. The DNA for the CDR3 is TGTGCCAGCAGCTTAGTGGCAGGGGGGTTTGGACTCAATTCACCCCTCCACTTT. Protein: CASSLVAGGFGLNSPLHF.

Points on this clonotype: This may stem from a read error, because a much larger clone lies one nucleotide away. The rearrangement joins TRBV20-1 to TRBJ1-5; D ambiguous. Germline CDR1 and CDR2: DFQATT and SNEGSKA (reference sequence). This CDR3 spans 11 amino acids. CDR3 bases: TGCAGTGCTAGTGGCAATCAGCCCCACCATTTT. The encoded protein is CSASGNQPHHF.

The chain's CDR3 is CASSTAIGGGNTEAFF. The CDR3 bases are TGTGCCAGCAGTACCGCAATCGGAGGAGGGAACACTGAAGCTTTCTTT. V and J are TRBV6-2 or TRBV6-3 and TRBJ1-1; D gene uncertain. There are 16 residues in the CDR3. CDR1 is MNHEY, CDR2 SVGEGT, per germline. Trimming left V 5 bases short and J 1 base short, with 17 bases between.

The rearrangement uses TRBV5-1 and TRBJ1-2, with D tentatively TRBD1 (6 bases). Looked up from germline, CDR1 is SGHRS and CDR2 is YFSETQ. The V and J ends lost 4 bases and 4 bases respectively, with 14 bases between them. CDR3 length: 14 residues. DNA for the CDR3: TGCGCCAGCAGCCCCCGGACAGACGGCTATGGCTACACCTTC. It yields the protein CASSPRTDGYGYTF.

The V and J genes are TRBV27 and TRBJ1-5, with D perhaps matching TRBD1 (5 bases). The germline V and J ends were trimmed by 6 bases and 4 bases, with 16 bases remaining between them. CDR3 length equals 15 residues. In germline, CDR1 is MNHEY, CDR2 SMNVEV (reference sequence). CDR3: CASSKAGEINQPQHF. Written as DNA, the CDR3 is TGTGCCAGCAGCAAGGCGGGGGAGATTAATCAGCCCCAGCATTTT.

This clonotype was counted ten times or more. The genes are TRBV7-8 and TRBJ2-1; D not resolved. The ends were cut back, 5 bases at V and 0 bases at J, with 11 bases in the middle. The CDR3 runs 15 residues. The germline CDR1 and CDR2 sequences are SGHVS and FQNEAQ. This CDR3 is CASSLWRYSYNEQFF. The CDR3 region has the DNA TGTGCCAGCAGCCTCTGGCGCTACTCCTACAATGAGCAGTTCTTC.

The V call is TRBV2, the J call TRBJ2-4; 7 bases map to TRBD2. Per the germline V gene, CDR1 is SNHLY and CDR2 is FYNNEI. The CDR3 length is 14 residues. V shed 4 bases, J shed 1 base, and the junction held 1 base outside the gene matches. In nucleotides, the CDR3 is TGTGCCAGCAGTGTGCGGGGGGCCAAAAACATTCAGTACTTC. It codes for CASSVRGAKNIQYF.